A selection of T cell receptor beta chains follows, all from one sample in a study of T cell changes during pregnancy in multiple sclerosis. Using immunoSEQ multiplex PCR, the repertoire was profiled, and TCRdb retains in-frame clones only, with some absent. The data hold 45,000 to 60,000 clones, with about nine tenths observed a single time. The sequencing here drew on peripheral blood, taken after pregnancy. These receptors all stem from a female donor in good health, enrolled as a control in a pregnancy study. Each CDR3 is given without its conserved first and last residue.

v_call: TRBV2
j_call: TRBJ2-1
cdr3_aa: ASRRDRGYNEQF

v_call: TRBV6-1
j_call: TRBJ2-5
cdr3_aa: ASSEMKGSGSKRETQY

v_call: TRBV6-4
j_call: TRBJ2-1
cdr3_aa: ASSDSGGRGEQF

v_call: TRBV9
j_call: TRBJ2-2
cdr3_aa: ASSFRLPRGPTGELF

v_call: TRBV7-2
j_call: TRBJ2-3
cdr3_aa: ASSPHGAGGPTDTQY

v_call: TRBV4-1
j_call: TRBJ2-5
cdr3_aa: ASSQEGTSGDGETQY

v_call: TRBV7-9
j_call: TRBJ2-1
cdr3_aa: ASSFTGDYSYNEQF

v_call: TRBV7-6
j_call: TRBJ1-6
cdr3_aa: ASSLTETGTTYNSPLH

v_call: TRBV19
j_call: TRBJ2-2
cdr3_aa: ASRSRQGLYTGELF

v_call: TRBV7-9
j_call: TRBJ1-1
cdr3_aa: ASSQGRVNTEAF

v_call: TRBV15
j_call: TRBJ2-7
cdr3_aa: ATSRDEVGRQY

v_call: TRBV5-1
j_call: TRBJ2-1
cdr3_aa: ASSLDGRVMNEQF

v_call: TRBV4-1
j_call: TRBJ1-1
cdr3_aa: ASSQDSSNTEAF

v_call: TRBV7-8
j_call: TRBJ1-1
cdr3_aa: ASSLGRANTEAF

v_call: TRBV25-1
j_call: TRBJ2-1
cdr3_aa: ASTGQGVRNEQF

v_call: TRBV6-4
j_call: TRBJ2-1
cdr3_aa: ASKRDSSYNEQF

v_call: TRBV11-2
j_call: TRBJ1-1
cdr3_aa: ASIPRGSGDTEAF

v_call: TRBV7-2
j_call: TRBJ1-1
cdr3_aa: ASSSRTGTEAF

v_call: TRBV29-1
j_call: TRBJ1-2
cdr3_aa: SVDIGRPIYGYT

v_call: TRBV27
j_call: TRBJ1-2
cdr3_aa: ASRVRESYIYGYT

v_call: TRBV25-1
j_call: TRBJ1-1
cdr3_aa: ASSASYRAGKTEAF

v_call: TRBV6-5
j_call: TRBJ2-1
cdr3_aa: ASSKLDEQF

v_call: TRBV11-2
j_call: TRBJ1-3
cdr3_aa: ASSLSTGNTIY

v_call: TRBV30
j_call: TRBJ2-1
cdr3_aa: AQNGGGSYNEQF

v_call: TRBV5-4
j_call: TRBJ1-2
cdr3_aa: ASAWEQGADYGYT

v_call: TRBV11-2
j_call: TRBJ1-2
cdr3_aa: ASSLTGAYGYT

v_call: TRBV28
j_call: TRBJ1-1
cdr3_aa: ATLTNTEAF

v_call: TRBV4-3
j_call: TRBJ2-6
cdr3_aa: ASSQAQGDGANVLT

v_call: TRBV15
j_call: TRBJ1-3
cdr3_aa: ATSRGGSRGNTIY